Listed below are T cell receptor beta chains from one sample, sequenced in a study of read filtering for tumor transcriptome and immune sequencing. TCRdb re-analysed the reads in MiXCR, keeping a single row per CDR3 protein. In the table there are tens of thousands of distinct CDR3 sequences, about an eighth of which are singletons. Sample: a population of CD138-negative cells sorted from bone marrow. Receptors were obtained from a donor at least 40 years old with multiple myeloma. CDR3s include the opening cysteine and the closing phenylalanine or tryptophan. Fields, in order: D gene, clone size, J gene, V gene, CDR3 DNA, CDR3 protein. A D gene is named only where the DNA matches it firmly. Expanded clones are given a class, and other clones once, few, many or no size at all.

d_call: TRBD1; clone_size: many; j_call: TRBJ1-1; v_call: TRBV27; cdr3_nt: TGTGCCAGCAGAGGACAGGGAGGGGACACTGAAGCTTTCTTT; cdr3_aa: CASRGQGGDTEAFF
d_call: .; clone_size: many; j_call: TRBJ1-5; v_call: TRBV28; cdr3_nt: TGTGCCAGCAGTTTAAAGCTCGGCAATCAGCCCCAGCATTTT; cdr3_aa: CASSLKLGNQPQHF
d_call: TRBD2; clone_size: many; j_call: TRBJ2-7; v_call: TRBV5-1; cdr3_nt: TGCGCCAGCAGCTTGGGTTCTAGCGGGGGGACCTACGAGCAGTACTTC; cdr3_aa: CASSLGSSGGTYEQYF
d_call: .; clone_size: .; j_call: TRBJ2-1; v_call: TRBV4-1; cdr3_nt: TGCGCCCGCAGCCTTGGCAATGAGCAGTTCTTC; cdr3_aa: CARSLGNEQFF
d_call: TRBD2; clone_size: many; j_call: TRBJ2-1; v_call: TRBV9; cdr3_nt: TGTGCCAGCAGCGTAGGTGCTAGCGGCTACTACAATGAGCAGTTCTTC; cdr3_aa: CASSVGASGYYNEQFF
d_call: .; clone_size: few; j_call: TRBJ1-3; v_call: TRBV12-3/TRBV12-4; cdr3_nt: TGTGCCAGCAGTCCGAGTGGCGAGGGAAACACCATATATTTT; cdr3_aa: CASSPSGEGNTIYF
d_call: .; clone_size: many; j_call: TRBJ1-6; v_call: TRBV5-1; cdr3_nt: TGCGCCAGCAGCTTGGATGGGGGGGGTTATAATTCACCCCTCCACTTT; cdr3_aa: CASSLDGGGYNSPLHF
d_call: .; clone_size: many; j_call: TRBJ1-5; v_call: TRBV4-1; cdr3_nt: TGCGCCAGCAGCCAAGCTTATAGCAATCAGCCCCAGCATTTT; cdr3_aa: CASSQAYSNQPQHF
d_call: .; clone_size: few; j_call: TRBJ2-7; v_call: TRBV7-2; cdr3_nt: TGTGCCAGCAGCCCAAGCTCGACGGCCGCCTACGAGCAGTACTTC; cdr3_aa: CASSPSSTAAYEQYF
d_call: .; clone_size: many; j_call: TRBJ1-2; v_call: TRBV7-6; cdr3_nt: TGTGCCAGCAGCTTAGGGTGGGGAGTTGGATATGGCTACACCTTC; cdr3_aa: CASSLGWGVGYGYTF
d_call: TRBD2; clone_size: many; j_call: TRBJ2-5; v_call: TRBV29-1; cdr3_nt: TGCAGCGGCGGGGGGGCTGAGACCCAGTACTTC; cdr3_aa: CSGGGAETQYF
d_call: .; clone_size: many; j_call: TRBJ2-7; v_call: TRBV19; cdr3_nt: TGTGCCAGTAGTATGGTGGGCGAGCAGTACTTC; cdr3_aa: CASSMVGEQYF
d_call: .; clone_size: many; j_call: TRBJ2-2; v_call: TRBV2; cdr3_nt: TGTGGCAGCAGTGACGGGGGCACCGGGGAGCTGTTTTTT; cdr3_aa: CGSSDGGTGELFF
d_call: TRBD2; clone_size: many; j_call: TRBJ2-2; v_call: TRBV3-1; cdr3_nt: TGTGCCAGCAGCCGACTAGCGGGGGGGCCGGACACCGGGGAGCTGTTTTTT; cdr3_aa: CASSRLAGGPDTGELFF
d_call: TRBD2; clone_size: many; j_call: TRBJ2-7; v_call: TRBV10-3; cdr3_nt: TGTGCCATCAGTGAACGAGCGGGGGACTCCTACGAGCAGTACTTC; cdr3_aa: CAISERAGDSYEQYF
d_call: .; clone_size: many; j_call: TRBJ2-6; v_call: TRBV5-4; cdr3_nt: TGTGCCAGCCGTAAAGGGGGTACAGGGGCCAACGTCCTGACTTTC; cdr3_aa: CASRKGGTGANVLTF
d_call: .; clone_size: many; j_call: TRBJ1-5; v_call: TRBV20-1; cdr3_nt: TGCAGTGCTGTGGGGGGGCGGGGAAGCAATCAGCCCCAGCATTTT; cdr3_aa: CSAVGGRGSNQPQHF
d_call: TRBD1; clone_size: many; j_call: TRBJ2-2; v_call: TRBV4-2; cdr3_nt: TGTGCCAGCAGCCCCAGGACAGGCCTGAACACCGGGGAGCTGTTTTTT; cdr3_aa: CASSPRTGLNTGELFF
d_call: TRBD2; clone_size: .; j_call: TRBJ2-1; v_call: TRBV3-1; cdr3_nt: TGTGCCAGCAGCCAAGATACCCGGCCTAGCGGGGTATTGAATGAGCAGTTCTTC; cdr3_aa: CASSQDTRPSGVLNEQFF
d_call: .; clone_size: many; j_call: TRBJ1-2; v_call: TRBV28; cdr3_nt: TGTGCCAGCAGCCGACGCTATGGCTACACCTTC; cdr3_aa: CASSRRYGYTF
d_call: .; clone_size: medium-sized; j_call: TRBJ2-1; v_call: TRBV29-1; cdr3_nt: TGCAGCGTTAAGGCGGCTAGCTCCTACAATGAGCAGTTCTTC; cdr3_aa: CSVKAASSYNEQFF
d_call: TRBD2; clone_size: many; j_call: TRBJ2-3; v_call: TRBV29-1; cdr3_nt: TGCAGCGTTGAAGATCTAGCGGGGGACGGTGATACGCAGTATTTT; cdr3_aa: CSVEDLAGDGDTQYF
d_call: TRBD2; clone_size: many; j_call: TRBJ2-6; v_call: TRBV28; cdr3_nt: TGTGCCAGCACCGACAAAGGGCCGGGGGGCTCTGGGGCCAACGTCCTGACTTTC; cdr3_aa: CASTDKGPGGSGANVLTF
d_call: TRBD1; clone_size: many; j_call: TRBJ2-1; v_call: TRBV7-2; cdr3_nt: TGTGCCAGCAGCTTAGGGACAGGGCTTCTGAATGAGCAGTTCTTC; cdr3_aa: CASSLGTGLLNEQFF
d_call: TRBD2; clone_size: many; j_call: TRBJ2-3; v_call: TRBV27; cdr3_nt: TGTGCCAGCAGTTTATCGGGACTAGCGGGCACAGATACGCAGTATTTT; cdr3_aa: CASSLSGLAGTDTQYF
d_call: .; clone_size: many; j_call: TRBJ2-7; v_call: TRBV29-1; cdr3_nt: TGCAGCGTTGAGGACTCCAGGGGCTACGAGCAGTACTTC; cdr3_aa: CSVEDSRGYEQYF